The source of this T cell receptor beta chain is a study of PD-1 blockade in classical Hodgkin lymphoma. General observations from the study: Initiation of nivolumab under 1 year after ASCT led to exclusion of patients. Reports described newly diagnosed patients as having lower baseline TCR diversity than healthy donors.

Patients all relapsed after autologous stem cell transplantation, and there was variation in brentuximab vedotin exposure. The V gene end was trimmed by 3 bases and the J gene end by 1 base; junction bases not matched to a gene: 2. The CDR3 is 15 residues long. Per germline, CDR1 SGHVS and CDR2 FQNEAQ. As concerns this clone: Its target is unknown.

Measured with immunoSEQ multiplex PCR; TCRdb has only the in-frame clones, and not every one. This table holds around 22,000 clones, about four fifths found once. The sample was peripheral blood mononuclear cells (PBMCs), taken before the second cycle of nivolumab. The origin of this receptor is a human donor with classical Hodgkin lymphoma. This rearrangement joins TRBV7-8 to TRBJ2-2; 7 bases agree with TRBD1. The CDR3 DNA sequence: TGTGCCAGCAGCTTGGGACAGATGAACACCGGGGAGCTGTTTTTT. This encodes CASSLGQMNTGELFF.